This TCR beta chain came from a study of vaccination effects on CD4 cells after COVID-19. This table comes from immunoSEQ multiplex PCR, and its TCRdb copy is limited to in-frame clones, with some not included. The sample lists under 80,000 clones, around 73% seen once, with 1% to 1.5% in the top ten. With respect to this clone: Its antigen is not known.

Antigen-specific CD4+ T cells were expanded (with viral peptide pools) by the ViraFEST assay ahead of sequencing. Following 10 days of culture, CD4+ T cells were isolated. Either the mRNA-1273 or the BNT162b2 vaccine was given to participants as two doses. After removal of 4 bases from V and 0 bases from J, the junction contained 8 bases not matched to a gene. The CDR3 runs to 17 residues. In germline, CDR1 is SGHRS, CDR2 YFSETQ. This sequence joins TRBV5-1 and TRBJ1-5; TRBD1 matches at 9 bases. The sample in question was CD4+ T cells from PBMCs cultured with HCoV-229E spike peptides, obtained after COVID-19 vaccination. The receptor was derived from a human donor who received a COVID-19 vaccine. CDR3 bases: TGCGCCAGCAGCCCGGGGACAGGGACCTATAGCAATCAGCCCCAGCATTTT. It yields the protein CASSPGTGTYSNQPQHF.